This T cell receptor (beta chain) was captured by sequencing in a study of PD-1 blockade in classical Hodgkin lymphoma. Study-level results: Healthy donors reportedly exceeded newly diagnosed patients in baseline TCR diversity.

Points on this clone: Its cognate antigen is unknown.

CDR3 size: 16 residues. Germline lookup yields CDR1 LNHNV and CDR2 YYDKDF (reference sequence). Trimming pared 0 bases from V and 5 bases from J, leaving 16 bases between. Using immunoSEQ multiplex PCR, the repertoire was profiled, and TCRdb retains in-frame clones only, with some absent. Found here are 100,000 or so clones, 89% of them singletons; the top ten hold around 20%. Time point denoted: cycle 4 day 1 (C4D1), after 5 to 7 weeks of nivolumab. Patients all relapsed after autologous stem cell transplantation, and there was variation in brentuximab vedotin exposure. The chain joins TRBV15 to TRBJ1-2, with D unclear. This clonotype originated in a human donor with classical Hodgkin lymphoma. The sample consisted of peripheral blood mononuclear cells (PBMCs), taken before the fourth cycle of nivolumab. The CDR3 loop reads CATSRDKAAQVYGYTF. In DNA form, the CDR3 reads TGTGCCACCAGCAGAGACAAGGCAGCTCAAGTGTATGGCTACACCTTC.